These 32 T cell receptor beta chains share one sample of origin, sequenced in a study of blood T cell repertoires in COVID-19. Assay used: immunoSEQ multiplex PCR; TCRdb lists only in-frame clones, some missing. The table shows about 180,000 clones, with about 91% occurring only once. Sequences were obtained from peripheral blood. The receptors come from a woman in her 30s with acute or convalescent COVID-19.

As to this clone: The junction shows a germline mismatch at one end, possibly a read error. The rearrangement links TRBV11-2 to TRBJ2-2; D unresolved. The CDR3 runs to 15 residues. The germline V gene has CDR1 SGHAT and CDR2 FQNNGV. The CDR3 protein is CASSLARTGTGELFF. CDR3 bases: TGTGCCAGCAGTTTAGCCCGAACGGGCACCGGGGAGCTGTTTTTT. Full variable domain (rest looked up from reference TRBV11-2 and TRBJ2-2): EAGVAQSPRYKIIEKRQSVAFWCNPISGHATLYWYQQILGQGPKLLIQFQNNGVVDDSQLPKDRFSAERLKGVDSTLKIQPAKLEDSAVYLCASSLARTGTGELFFGEGSRLTVL.

V gene TRBV5-4 combines with J gene TRBJ1-1, with unresolved D. V lost 0 bases, J lost 6 bases, and 12 bases lay in between. CDR1 and CDR2 from the germline V gene are SGHNT and YYREEE (reference sequence). The CDR3 is 14 residues long. The CDR3: CASSLGGSVAEAFF. The DNA for the CDR3 is TGTGCCAGCAGCTTGGGAGGGTCTGTCGCTGAAGCTTTCTTT.

This chain links TRBV5-1 with TRBJ2-3; TRBD2 agrees at 11 bases. This CDR3 comprises 15 residues. Germline CDR1 reads SGHRS; CDR2 reads YFSETQ. J gave up 6 bases and V 4 bases, and 7 bases lay outside the gene matches. The CDR3 loop reads CASSVFSGRADTQYF. The DNA for the CDR3 is TGCGCCAGCAGCGTATTTAGCGGGAGGGCCGATACGCAGTATTTT.

In this sample, this clone turned up a few times. The V call is TRBV2, the J call TRBJ2-3; D uncertain. CDR1 is SNHLY and CDR2 is FYNNEI in the germline V gene. The CDR3 loop spans 10 amino acids. V dropped 8 bases and J dropped 6 bases, with 6 bases sitting between them. CDR3 region: CASARDTQYF. The CDR3 nucleotides are TGTGCCAGCGCGAGGGATACGCAGTATTTT.

The chain recombines TRBV28 with TRBJ2-7, with D tentatively TRBD2 (5 bases). Looked up from germline, CDR1 is MDHEN and CDR2 is SYDVKM. There are 12 residues in the CDR3. Trimming removed 7 bases from V and 2 bases from J, with 9 bases in between. CDR3 region: CASMDFTYEQYF. The CDR3 DNA sequence: TGTGCCAGCATGGACTTTACCTACGAGCAGTACTTC. The full variable domain, its missing parts supplied by reference TRBV28 and TRBJ2-7, is DVKVTQSSRYLVKRTGEKVFLECVQDMDHENMFWYRQDPGLGLRLIYFSYDVKMKEKGDIPEGYSVSREKKERFSLILESASTNQTSMYLCASMDFTYEQYFGPGTRLTVT.

This CDR3 reads CASRALAGGPKGIMETQYF. CDR3 DNA sequence: TGCGCCAGCAGGGCACTAGCGGGAGGGCCTAAAGGCATTATGGAGACCCAGTACTTC. The chain combines TRBV5-1 with TRBJ2-5, with 13 positions matching TRBD2. The V segment lost 5 bases and the J segment 5 bases; nucleotides outside the gene matches: 18. Germline CDR1 is SGHRS and CDR2 is YFSETQ. There are 19 residues in the CDR3.

The chain couples TRBV7-2 to TRBJ2-1; maybe TRBD2 (6 bases). Germline V gives CDR1 SGHTA, CDR2 FQGNSA. The V gene lost 9 bases and the J gene lost 6 bases, with 21 bases spanning the gap. This CDR3 comprises 15 residues. CDR3 bases: TGTGCCAGTCAGGAGGGGTCCCTAAAGACCAATGAGCAGTTCTTC. Translation gives CASQEGSLKTNEQFF.

The chain has TRBV6-5 and TRBJ2-1, with D possibly being TRBD2 (5 bases). Germline lookup yields CDR1 MNHEY and CDR2 SVGAGI. The V gene lost 6 bases and the J gene lost 6 bases, with 12 bases spanning the gap. The CDR3 extends over 13 amino acids. CDR3 bases: TGTGCCAGCAGCCCCGCGGGTTTCAATGAGCAGTTCTTC. It encodes CASSPAGFNEQFF.

The genes are TRBV27 and TRBJ2-1; 13 positions agree with TRBD2. The CDR3 extends over 16 amino acids. Germline assignment: CDR1 MNHEY and CDR2 SMNVEV (reference sequence). Germline trimming cut 4 bases from V and 10 bases from J; bases unmatched to any gene: 10. The CDR3: CASSSSRTSGSGEQFF. The CDR3 DNA reads TGTGCCAGCAGTTCGTCGAGGACTAGCGGGAGCGGGGAGCAGTTCTTC.

The chain carries TRBV9 and TRBJ1-2; maybe TRBD1 (6 bases). V lost 4 bases, J lost 3 bases, and 10 bases lay in between. Germline values: CDR1 SGDLS, CDR2 YYNGEE. This CDR3 is 13 amino acids long. Here the CDR3 reads CASSPRGDYGYTF. The CDR3 nucleotides read TGTGCCAGCAGCCCCAGGGGAGACTATGGCTACACCTTC.

The V call is TRBV5-1, the J call TRBJ2-2; tentatively, D is TRBD2 (5 bases). The CDR3 contains 13 residues. Germline V gives CDR1 SGHRS, CDR2 YFSETQ. Trimming removed 2 bases from V and 5 bases from J, with 7 bases in between. CDR3 loop: CASSFWETGELFF. Here the CDR3 DNA reads TGCGCCAGCAGCTTCTGGGAGACCGGGGAGCTGTTTTTT. Full variable domain (remainder filled in from reference TRBV5-1 and TRBJ2-2): KAGVTQTPRYLIKTRGQQVTLSCSPISGHRSVSWYQQTPGQGLQFLFEYFSETQRNKGNFPGRFSGRQFSNSRSEMNVSTLELGDSALYLCASSFWETGELFFGEGSRLTVL.

V and J are TRBV20-1 and TRBJ1-2; the D gene is possibly TRBD1 (5 bases). Germline CDR1 is DFQATT and CDR2 is SNEGSKA (reference sequence). This CDR3 has 13 amino acids. V lost 3 bases to trimming and J lost 6 bases, with 14 bases between them. This CDR3 reads CSASRQGGDGYTF. The CDR3 nucleotides read TGCAGTGCTAGTAGGCAGGGAGGGGATGGCTACACCTTC.

The rearrangement links TRBV5-1 to TRBJ2-1, with TRBD2 as a possible D gene (6 bases). V dropped 0 bases and J dropped 4 bases, with 14 bases sitting between them. Germline V gives CDR1 SGHRS, CDR2 YFSETQ. CDR3 size: 16 residues. CDR3: CASSLVRGGAYNEQFF. CDR3 nucleotides: TGCGCCAGCAGCTTGGTAAGGGGCGGGGCATACAATGAGCAGTTCTTC.

This chain uses TRBV2 with TRBJ2-7; a possible D gene is TRBD1 (6 bases). This CDR3 contains 15 residues. Trimming removed 3 bases at V and 0 bases at J, with 12 bases between. From germline, CDR1 is SNHLY and CDR2 FYNNEI. CDR3 sequence (DNA): TGTGCCAGCAGTGAGGGCAGGGGAGACTCCTACGAGCAGTACTTC. Protein sequence: CASSEGRGDSYEQYF.

The rearrangement joins TRBV3-1 (or the pseudogene TRBV3-2) to TRBJ2-7; 7 nucleotides agree with TRBD1. Germline V gives CDR1 LGHDT, CDR2 YNNKEL (reference sequence). V shed 8 bases, J shed 2 bases, and the junction held 3 bases outside the gene matches. The CDR3 totals 12 residues. The CDR3 loop is CASGGQPYEQYF. As DNA, the CDR3 is TGTGCCAGCGGGGGACAGCCCTACGAGCAGTACTTC.

This clone has a single count. The chain is built from TRBV5-1 and TRBJ2-1; 9 bases match TRBD2. V trimming: 5 bases; J trimming: 7 bases; junction bases outside the gene matches: 13. Looked up from germline, CDR1 is SGHRS and CDR2 is YFSETQ. The CDR3 spans 16 residues. The CDR3 is CASRIGFSGSVNEQFF. CDR3 sequence (DNA): TGCGCCAGCAGGATAGGGTTTAGCGGGAGTGTAAATGAGCAGTTCTTC.

Only a few counts were recorded for this clone. The CDR3, as DNA: TGTGCCAGCAGCTCGCAGGGGATCGCTGAAGCTTTCTTT. Translating it yields CASSSQGIAEAFF. The chain links TRBV11-3 to TRBJ1-1, with D maybe TRBD1 (6 bases). Germline V lookup: CDR1 SGHNT, CDR2 YENEEA. The CDR3 spans 13 residues. V was pared by 4 bases and J by 6 bases, with 12 bases between.

This chain connects TRBV19 to TRBJ1-5; D ambiguous. Germline values: CDR1 LNHDA, CDR2 SQIVND (reference sequence). This CDR3 comprises 16 residues. Trimming shortened V by 5 bases and J by 2 bases, and 16 bases separated the two germline ends. The CDR3 here is CASSPLFSGGNQPQHF. The CDR3 DNA sequence: TGTGCCAGTAGTCCCCTCTTCAGTGGTGGCAATCAGCCCCAGCATTTT.

The V call is TRBV7-9, the J call TRBJ1-1, with D hard to call. CDR3 length equals 14 residues. Germline CDR1 reads SEHNR; CDR2 reads FQNEAQ (reference sequence). V was cut by 1 base and J by 0 bases, with 6 bases left in between. DNA of the CDR3: TGTGCCAGCAGCTTAGAAGTAGTGAACACTGAAGCTTTCTTT. Translation gives CASSLEVVNTEAFF.

The chain recombines TRBV5-1 with TRBJ2-1, with 9 bases lining up with TRBD1. The length of the CDR3 is 12 residues. CDR1 and CDR2 (germline): SGHRS, YFSETQ. The ends lost 3 bases at V and 8 bases at J; junction bases unmatched: 0. The CDR3 reads CASSWTGDEQFF. For the CDR3, the DNA is TGCGCCAGCAGCTGGACAGGGGATGAGCAGTTCTTC.

In this sample, this clone turned up once. The chain recombines TRBV20-1 with TRBJ2-7; D gene unclear. From germline, CDR1 is DFQATT and CDR2 SNEGSKA (reference sequence). CDR3 length: 11 amino acids. V was shortened by 5 bases and J by 1 base, with 6 bases between the two germline ends. The DNA of the CDR3 is TGCAGTGCTCTAGAGTCCTACGAGCAGTACTTC. This codes for CSALESYEQYF.

The J gene is TRBJ1-1, the V gene TRBV6-5; D may be TRBD1 (6 bases). Between the trimmed V and J ends, which lost 6 bases and 6 bases, there was a span of 14 bases. This CDR3 comprises 13 residues. Germline assignment: CDR1 MNHEY and CDR2 SVGAGI. The CDR3 region is CASSNRVPPEAFF. The CDR3 region has the DNA TGTGCCAGCAGCAACAGGGTGCCCCCTGAAGCTTTCTTT.

This clone came up once. CDR3 sequence (DNA): TGTGCCAGTAGTCAAGGGAATAGCGGGGATGGGGAGACCCAGTACTTC. This translates into CASSQGNSGDGETQYF. The genes are TRBV19 and TRBJ2-5; 8 positions match TRBD2. V was pared by 5 bases and J by 5 bases, with 13 bases of the junction left unmatched. The germline V gene has CDR1 LNHDA and CDR2 SQIVND (reference sequence). The CDR3 consists of 16 residues. Full variable domain (missing parts from reference TRBV19 and TRBJ2-5): DGGITQSPKYLFRKEGQNVTLSCEQNLNHDAMYWYRQDPGQGLRLIYYSQIVNDFQKGDIAEGYSVSREKKESFPLTVTSAQKNPTAFYLCASSQGNSGDGETQYFGPGTRLLVL.

Turning to this clone: The same CDR3 also results from other DNA sequences found in this sample. The chain is built from TRBV11-2 and TRBJ2-3; D ambiguous. V was cut by 1 base and J by 1 base, with 3 bases left in between. This CDR3 is built from 13 residues. Germline V gene lookup returns CDR1 SGHAT and CDR2 FQNNGV. The CDR3 sequence: CASSLAGTDTQYF. CDR3 coding DNA: TGTGCCAGCAGCTTAGCGGGCACAGATACGCAGTATTTT.

This clone showed up just once. The chain joins TRBV18 to TRBJ2-3; D is perhaps TRBD1 (5 bases). The CDR3 has 15 amino acids. V lost 2 bases to trimming and J lost 2 bases, with 11 bases between them. Per germline, CDR1 KGHSH and CDR2 LQKENI. The CDR3 nucleotides are TGTGCCAGCTCACCAGAGCAGGGCTACACAGATACGCAGTATTTT. Amino acids: CASSPEQGYTDTQYF.

The chain links TRBV12-3 or TRBV12-4 to TRBJ1-5; the D is unclear. This CDR3 has 13 residues. Trimming took 2 bases from V and 7 from J, leaving 9 bases between them. The CDR3 DNA reads TGTGCCAGCAGTTTACCCCCCGGGCAGCCCCAGCATTTT. Protein sequence: CASSLPPGQPQHF.

This clone appeared a single time. This chain's CDR3 is CAGGAGETQYF. Here the CDR3 DNA reads TGTGCCGGCGGGGCGGGGGAGACCCAGTACTTC. This rearrangement joins TRBV7-9 to TRBJ2-5, with D perhaps matching TRBD2 (6 bases). The germline gives CDR1 SEHNR, CDR2 FQNEAQ (reference sequence). This CDR3 region has 11 residues. The V gene lost 11 bases and the J gene lost 5 bases, with 12 bases spanning the gap.

The genes are TRBV19 and TRBJ1-3, with D hard to call. CDR1 and CDR2 (germline): LNHDA, SQIVND (reference sequence). V lost 9 bases to trimming and J lost 2 bases, with 14 bases between them. The length of the CDR3 is 14 residues. CDR3 coding DNA: TGTGCCAGCCTAGGTGTACGGGCTGGAAACACCATATATTTT. As protein: CASLGVRAGNTIYF.

The chain joins TRBV27 to TRBJ2-1; 8 bases agree with TRBD2. Germline lookup yields CDR1 MNHEY and CDR2 SMNVEV (reference sequence). V trimming: 3 bases; J trimming: 2 bases; junction bases outside the gene matches: 0. The CDR3 extends over 14 amino acids. CDR3 in DNA: TGTGCCAGCAGTTTGGGACTAGCCTACAATGAGCAGTTCTTC. This translates into CASSLGLAYNEQFF.

The rearrangement joins TRBV5-1 to TRBJ2-3; 8 bases fit TRBD2. Germline CDR1 SGHRS, CDR2 YFSETQ. The CDR3 sequence is 14 residues long. V gave up 0 bases and J gave up 4 bases; unmatched junction bases: 1. The CDR3 sequence is CASSLGTSPDTQYF. The CDR3 nucleotides read TGCGCCAGCAGCTTGGGGACTAGCCCAGATACGCAGTATTTT.

The chain is built from TRBV5-1 and TRBJ1-1; no definite D call. CDR3 length: 15 residues. From germline, CDR1 is SGHRS and CDR2 YFSETQ. With 0 bases removed from V and 2 bases from J, the gap between germline ends came to 11 bases. The CDR3 nucleotides read TGCGCCAGCAGCTTGGTGGGGTCGGGAAACACTGAAGCTTTCTTT. It specifies CASSLVGSGNTEAFF.

The rearrangement joins TRBV10-2 to TRBJ2-5; TRBD1 might be the D (6 bases). The germline V gene encodes CDR1 WSHSY and CDR2 SAAADI. V dropped 6 bases and J dropped 4 bases, with 12 bases sitting between them. This CDR3 has 13 residues. The CDR3 is CASRRQVGETQYF. The DNA for the CDR3 is TGCGCCAGCAGAAGACAGGTAGGAGAGACCCAGTACTTC.